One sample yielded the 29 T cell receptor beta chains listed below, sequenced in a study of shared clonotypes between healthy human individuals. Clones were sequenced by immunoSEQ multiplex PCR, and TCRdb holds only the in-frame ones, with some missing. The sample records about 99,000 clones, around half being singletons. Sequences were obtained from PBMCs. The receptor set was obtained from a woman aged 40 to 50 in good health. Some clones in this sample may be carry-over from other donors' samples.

The CDR3 protein is CASSSDRNTEAFF. CDR3 DNA: TGTGCCAGCAGCTCTGACAGAAACACTGAAGCTTTCTTT. The gene calls are TRBV7-8 and TRBJ1-1; D is perhaps TRBD1 (5 bases). Germline CDR1 SGHVS, CDR2 FQNEAQ. The CDR3 spans 13 residues. Trimming shortened V by 4 bases and J by 2 bases, and 8 bases separated the two germline ends.

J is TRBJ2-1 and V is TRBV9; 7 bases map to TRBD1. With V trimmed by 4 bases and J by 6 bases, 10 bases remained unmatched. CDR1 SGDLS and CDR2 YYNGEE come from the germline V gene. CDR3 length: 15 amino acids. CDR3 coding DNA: TGTGCCAGCAGCCCCAGGACAGGTCGGGGCAATGAGCAGTTCTTC. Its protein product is CASSPRTGRGNEQFF.

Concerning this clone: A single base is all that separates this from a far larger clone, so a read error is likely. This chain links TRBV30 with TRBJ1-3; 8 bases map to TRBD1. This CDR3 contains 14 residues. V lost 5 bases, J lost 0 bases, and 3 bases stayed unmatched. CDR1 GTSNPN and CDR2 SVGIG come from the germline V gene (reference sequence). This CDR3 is CAWGQGYSGNTIYF. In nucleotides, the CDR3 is TGTGCCTGGGGACAGGGTTACTCTGGAAACACCATATATTTT.

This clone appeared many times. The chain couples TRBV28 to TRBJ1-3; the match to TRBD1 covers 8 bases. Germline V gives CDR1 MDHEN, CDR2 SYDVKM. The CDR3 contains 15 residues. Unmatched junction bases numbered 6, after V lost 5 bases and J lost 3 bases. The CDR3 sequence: CASSDGTGRGNTIYF. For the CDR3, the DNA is TGTGCCAGCAGTGACGGGACAGGACGTGGAAACACCATATATTTT.

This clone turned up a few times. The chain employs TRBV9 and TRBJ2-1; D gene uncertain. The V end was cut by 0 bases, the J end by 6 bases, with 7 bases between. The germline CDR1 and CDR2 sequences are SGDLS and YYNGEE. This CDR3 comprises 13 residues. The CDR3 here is CASSVGWGNEQFF. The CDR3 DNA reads TGTGCCAGCAGCGTAGGTTGGGGCAATGAGCAGTTCTTC.

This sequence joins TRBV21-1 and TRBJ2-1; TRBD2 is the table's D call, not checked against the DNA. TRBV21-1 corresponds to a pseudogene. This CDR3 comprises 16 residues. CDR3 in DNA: TGTGCCAGCAGCAAAGCGAGGACTATAGTCGGTTATGAGCAGTTCTTC. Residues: CASSKARTIVGYEQFF.

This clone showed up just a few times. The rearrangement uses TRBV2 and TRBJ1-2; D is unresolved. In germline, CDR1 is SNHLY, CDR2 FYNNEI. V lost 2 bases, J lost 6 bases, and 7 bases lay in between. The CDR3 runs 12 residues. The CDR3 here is CASSEQVHGYTF. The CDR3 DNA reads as TGTGCCAGCAGTGAACAGGTCCATGGCTACACCTTC.

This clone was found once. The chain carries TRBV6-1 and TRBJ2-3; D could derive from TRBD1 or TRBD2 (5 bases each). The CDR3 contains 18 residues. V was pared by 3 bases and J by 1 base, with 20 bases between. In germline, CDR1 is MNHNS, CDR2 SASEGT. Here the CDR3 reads CASSELIPGGLGTDTQYF. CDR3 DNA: TGTGCCAGCAGTGAGCTCATACCTGGGGGTCTTGGCACAGATACGCAGTATTTT.

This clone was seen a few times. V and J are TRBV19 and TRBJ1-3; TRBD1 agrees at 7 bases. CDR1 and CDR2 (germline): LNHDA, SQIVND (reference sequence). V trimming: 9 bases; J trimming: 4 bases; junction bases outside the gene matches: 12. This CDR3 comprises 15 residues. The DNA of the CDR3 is TGTGCCAGCCACGACAGGGAGACGTCAGGAAACACCATATATTTT. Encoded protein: CASHDRETSGNTIYF.

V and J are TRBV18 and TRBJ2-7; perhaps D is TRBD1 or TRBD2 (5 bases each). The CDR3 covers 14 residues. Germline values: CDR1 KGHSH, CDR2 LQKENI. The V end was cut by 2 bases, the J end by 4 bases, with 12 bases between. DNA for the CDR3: TGTGCCAGCTCACCAGTAGCGACAGCTTACGAGCAGTACTTC. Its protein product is CASSPVATAYEQYF.

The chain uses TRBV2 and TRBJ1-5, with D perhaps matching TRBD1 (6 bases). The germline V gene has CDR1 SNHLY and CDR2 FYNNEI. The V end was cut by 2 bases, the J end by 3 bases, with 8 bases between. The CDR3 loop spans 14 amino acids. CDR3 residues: CASSEWGANQPQHF. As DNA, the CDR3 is TGTGCCAGCAGTGAATGGGGGGCCAATCAGCCCCAGCATTTT.

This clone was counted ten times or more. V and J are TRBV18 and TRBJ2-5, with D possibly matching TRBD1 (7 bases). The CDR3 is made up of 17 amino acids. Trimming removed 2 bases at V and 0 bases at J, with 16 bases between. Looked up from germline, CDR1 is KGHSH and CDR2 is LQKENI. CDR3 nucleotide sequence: TGTGCCAGCTCACCAAAGAGAGCAGGGGGGTACCAAGAGACCCAGTACTTC. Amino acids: CASSPKRAGGYQETQYF.

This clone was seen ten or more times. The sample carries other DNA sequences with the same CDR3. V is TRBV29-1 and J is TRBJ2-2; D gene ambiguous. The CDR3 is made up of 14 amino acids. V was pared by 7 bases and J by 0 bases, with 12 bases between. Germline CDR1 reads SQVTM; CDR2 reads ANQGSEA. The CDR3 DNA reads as TGCAGCGCGGCTGTGGGTCCGAACACCGGGGAGCTGTTTTTT. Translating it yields CSAAVGPNTGELFF.

This CDR3 is CAWMTSYEQYF. The CDR3 region has the DNA TGTGCCTGGATGACGTCCTACGAGCAGTACTTC. V and J are TRBV30 and TRBJ2-7; D remains unclear. The CDR3 has 11 residues. Germline assignment: CDR1 GTSNPN and CDR2 SVGIG (reference sequence). The V gene lost 4 bases and the J gene lost 1 base, with 5 bases spanning the gap. The entire variable domain, with the rest obtained from reference TRBV30 and TRBJ2-7, is as follows: SQTIHQWPATLVQPVGSPLSLECTVEGTSNPNLYWYRQAAGRGLQLLFYSVGIGQISSEVPQNLSASRPQDRQFILSSKKLLLSDSGFYLCAWMTSYEQYFGPGTRLTVT.

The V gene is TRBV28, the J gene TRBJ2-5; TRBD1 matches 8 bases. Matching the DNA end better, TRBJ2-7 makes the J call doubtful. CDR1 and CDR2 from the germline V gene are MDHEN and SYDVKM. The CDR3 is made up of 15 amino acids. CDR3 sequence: CASSASDRDSHEQYF. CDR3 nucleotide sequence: TGTGCCAGCAGCGCATCGGACAGGGACAGCCACGAGCAGTACTTC.

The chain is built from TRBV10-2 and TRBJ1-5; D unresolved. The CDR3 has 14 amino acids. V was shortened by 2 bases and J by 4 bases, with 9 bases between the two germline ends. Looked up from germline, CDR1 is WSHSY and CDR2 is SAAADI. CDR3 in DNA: TGCGCCAGCAGTGAGACCAGTGGAAATCAGCCCCAGCATTTT. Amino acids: CASSETSGNQPQHF.

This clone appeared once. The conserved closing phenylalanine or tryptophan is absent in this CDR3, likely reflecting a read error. CDR3 coding DNA: TGTGCCAGCAGACCACTCATACTTAACTATGGCTACACCCTC. Residues: CASRPLILNYGYTL. V gene TRBV6-1 combines with J gene TRBJ1-2; D not resolved. Germline values: CDR1 MNHNS, CDR2 SASEGT. This CDR3 is built from 14 residues. Trimming stripped 6 bases from V and 1 base from J, with 12 bases between.

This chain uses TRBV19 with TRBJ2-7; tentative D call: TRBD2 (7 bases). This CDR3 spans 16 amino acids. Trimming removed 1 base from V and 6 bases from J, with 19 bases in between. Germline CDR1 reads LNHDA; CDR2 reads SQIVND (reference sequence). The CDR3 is CASSIAFSGGFSEQYF. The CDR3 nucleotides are TGTGCCAGTAGTATAGCCTTTTCGGGGGGCTTCTCCGAGCAGTACTTC.

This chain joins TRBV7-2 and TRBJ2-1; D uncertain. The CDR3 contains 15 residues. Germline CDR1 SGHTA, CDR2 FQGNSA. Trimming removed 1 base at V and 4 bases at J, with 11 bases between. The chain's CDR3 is CASSLEGGSYNEQFF. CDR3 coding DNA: TGTGCCAGCAGCTTAGAGGGTGGCTCTTACAATGAGCAGTTCTTC.

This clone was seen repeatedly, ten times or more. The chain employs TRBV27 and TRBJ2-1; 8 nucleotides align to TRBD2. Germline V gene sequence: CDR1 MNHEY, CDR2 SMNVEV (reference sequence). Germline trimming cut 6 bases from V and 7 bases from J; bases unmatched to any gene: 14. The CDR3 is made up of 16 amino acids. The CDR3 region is CASRPHGSGKRNEQFF. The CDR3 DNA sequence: TGTGCCAGCAGGCCCCATGGTAGCGGGAAGAGAAATGAGCAGTTCTTC.

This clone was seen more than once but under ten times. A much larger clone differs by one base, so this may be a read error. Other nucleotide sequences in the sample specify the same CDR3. DNA for the CDR3: TGTGCCAGTTCACCAGTACGGGAGGGGGGCGAGCAGTACTTC. This sequence encodes CASSPVREGGEQYF. The gene calls are TRBV18 and TRBJ2-7; TRBD2 matches at 8 bases. The CDR3 length is 14 residues. CDR1 and CDR2 (germline): KGHSH, LQKENI.

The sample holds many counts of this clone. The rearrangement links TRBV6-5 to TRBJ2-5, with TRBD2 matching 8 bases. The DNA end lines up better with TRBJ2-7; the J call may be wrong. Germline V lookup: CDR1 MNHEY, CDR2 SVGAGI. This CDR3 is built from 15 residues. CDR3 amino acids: CASRESGRVSYEQYF. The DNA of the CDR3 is TGTGCCAGCAGAGAAAGCGGGAGAGTCTCCTACGAGCAGTACTTC.

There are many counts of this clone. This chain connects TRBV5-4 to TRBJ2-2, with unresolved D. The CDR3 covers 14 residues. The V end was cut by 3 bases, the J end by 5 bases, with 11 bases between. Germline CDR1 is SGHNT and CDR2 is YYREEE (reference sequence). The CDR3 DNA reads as TGTGCCAGCAGCTCAACGAGTCGGACCGGGGAGCTGTTTTTT. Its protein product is CASSSTSRTGELFF.

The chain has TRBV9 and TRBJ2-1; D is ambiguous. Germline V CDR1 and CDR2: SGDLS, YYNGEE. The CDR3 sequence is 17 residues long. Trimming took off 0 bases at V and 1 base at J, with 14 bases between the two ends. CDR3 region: CASSVAETAPSYNEQFF. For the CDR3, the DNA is TGTGCCAGCAGCGTAGCTGAGACGGCCCCTTCCTACAATGAGCAGTTCTTC.

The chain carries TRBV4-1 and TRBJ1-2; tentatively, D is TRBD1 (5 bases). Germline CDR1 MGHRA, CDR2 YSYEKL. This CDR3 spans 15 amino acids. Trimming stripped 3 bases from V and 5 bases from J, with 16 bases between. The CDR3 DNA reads TGCGCCAGCAGCCACCCCTCGGGGGGACGGTATGGCTACACCTTC. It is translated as CASSHPSGGRYGYTF.

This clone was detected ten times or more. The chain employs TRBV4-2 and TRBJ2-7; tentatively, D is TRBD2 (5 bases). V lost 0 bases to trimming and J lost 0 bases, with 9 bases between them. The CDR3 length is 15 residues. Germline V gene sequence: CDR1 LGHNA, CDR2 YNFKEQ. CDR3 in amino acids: CASSQDPSSSYEQYF. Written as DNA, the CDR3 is TGTGCCAGCAGCCAAGATCCTAGCAGCTCCTACGAGCAGTACTTC.

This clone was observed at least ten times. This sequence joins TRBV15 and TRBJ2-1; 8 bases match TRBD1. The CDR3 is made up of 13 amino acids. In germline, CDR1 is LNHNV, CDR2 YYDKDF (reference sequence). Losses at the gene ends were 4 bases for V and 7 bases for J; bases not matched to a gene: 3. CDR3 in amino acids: CATSTRTGNEQFF. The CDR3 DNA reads TGTGCCACCAGCACTAGGACAGGGAATGAGCAGTTCTTC.

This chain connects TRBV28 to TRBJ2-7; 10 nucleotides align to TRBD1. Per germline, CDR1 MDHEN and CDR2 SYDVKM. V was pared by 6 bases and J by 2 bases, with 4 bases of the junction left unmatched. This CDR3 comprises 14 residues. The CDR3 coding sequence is TGTGCCAGCAGCGACAGGGGGCGCCCCTACGAGCAGTACTTC. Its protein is CASSDRGRPYEQYF.

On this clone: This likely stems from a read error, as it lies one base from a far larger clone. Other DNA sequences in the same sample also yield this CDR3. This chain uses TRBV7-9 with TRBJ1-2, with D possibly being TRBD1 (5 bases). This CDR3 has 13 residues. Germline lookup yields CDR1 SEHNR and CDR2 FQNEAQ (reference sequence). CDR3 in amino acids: CASSLRQQYGYTF. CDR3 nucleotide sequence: TGTGCCAGCAGCTTAAGACAGCAATATGGCTACACCTTT.